This is a list of T cell receptor beta chains from one sample in a study of sequential checkpoint blockade in melanoma. Profiled with immunoSEQ multiplex PCR; TCRdb holds only in-frame clones, not every one. This sample has about 6,700 clones, with around 24% found just once. The sample consisted of tumor tissue (inferred from file names), taken from a patient given nivolumab and ipilimumab in sequence. These receptors originate from a human donor with melanoma. Both conserved end residues are part of each CDR3. The D gene is left open where the match is weak. Some rows mark clone size as missing; the rest say once, few, many or name a class of expanded clone.

V,D,size,J,CDR3,DNA
TRBV6-8,.,few,TRBJ1-2,CASRDSQNYGYTF,TGTGCCAGCAGGGACTCGCAGAATTATGGCTACACCTTC
TRBV9,TRBD1,.,TRBJ2-3,CASSGQGTGAADTQYF,TGTGCCAGCAGCGGACAAGGGACAGGGGCGGCAGATACGCAGTATTTT
TRBV9,.,medium-sized,TRBJ1-1,CASSARSGGTEAFF,TGTGCCAGCAGCGCTAGATCGGGGGGCACTGAAGCTTTCTTT
TRBV4-1,.,many,TRBJ1-2,CASSQDPGQRIFYGYTF,TGCGCCAGCAGCCAAGATCCAGGACAGAGGATCTTCTATGGCTACACCTTC
TRBV9,TRBD1,few,TRBJ2-1,CASSVGTGLNNEQFF,TGTGCCAGCAGCGTCGGGACAGGGCTGAACAATGAGCAGTTCTTC
TRBV6-8,TRBD2,few,TRBJ2-1,CAISAPGRGDEQFF,TGTGCCATCAGTGCGCCTGGGAGGGGCGATGAGCAGTTCTTC
TRBV15,TRBD1,.,TRBJ1-5,CATSRDRLGQGGYQPQHF,TGTGCCACCAGCAGAGATAGACTCGGACAGGGGGGCTATCAGCCCCAGCATTTT
TRBV28,.,.,TRBJ1-2,CASSFPRGRRGYTF,TGTGCCAGCAGTTTCCCCCGCGGCCGGCGGGGCTACACCTTC
TRBV6-8,.,many,TRBJ1-1,CASSYDREQTIMNTEAFF,TGTGCCAGCAGTTACGATCGAGAACAGACTATTATGAACACTGAAGCTTTCTTT
TRBV18,.,.,TRBJ1-1,CASSPRTQANTEAFF,TGTGCCAGCTCACCCCGAACGCAGGCGAACACTGAAGCTTTCTTT
TRBV11-3,TRBD2,many,TRBJ2-1,CASSSTSGLNNEQFF,TGTGCCAGCAGCTCGACTAGCGGATTAAACAATGAGCAGTTCTTC
TRBV15,TRBD2,few,TRBJ2-1,CATKREVSYNEQFF,TGTGCCACCAAACGGGAGGTCTCCTACAATGAGCAGTTCTTC
TRBV11-3,.,many,TRBJ2-1,CASSLEAGPRKQFF,TGTGCCAGCAGCTTAGAGGCGGGCCCACGGAAGCAGTTCTTC
TRBV11-3,TRBD2,medium-sized,TRBJ2-2,CASSRSGRGTGELFF,TGTGCCAGCAGCCGCAGCGGGAGGGGAACCGGGGAGCTGTTTTTT
TRBV6-8,.,.,TRBJ2-1,CASTVEPPHEQFF,TGTGCCAGCACAGTCGAACCCCCCCATGAGCAGTTCTTC
TRBV11-3,.,many,TRBJ2-3,CASSLQQGTDTQYF,TGTGCCAGCAGCTTGCAACAGGGCACAGATACGCAGTATTTT
TRBV11-3,.,few,TRBJ2-3,CASSLGADSGDTQYF,TGTGCCAGCAGCTTAGGAGCGGACTCAGGAGATACGCAGTATTTT
TRBV9,.,few,TRBJ2-3,CASSVAGSTDTQYF,TGTGCCAGCAGCGTAGCAGGGAGCACAGATACGCAGTATTTT
TRBV6-8,.,few,TRBJ2-1,CASSYSGGIDEQFF,TGTGCCAGCAGTTACTCAGGGGGTATCGATGAGCAGTTCTTC
TRBV12-5,.,.,TRBJ2-1,CASGFSVGRTNNEQFF,TGTGCTAGTGGTTTCAGCGTCGGTCGTACGAACAATGAGCAGTTCTTC
TRBV12-5,TRBD2,.,TRBJ2-3,CASGPRLAHTDTQYF,TGTGCTAGTGGTCCGCGACTAGCGCACACAGATACGCAGTATTTT
TRBV19,.,.,TRBJ2-4,CASSEGYIQYF,TGTGCCAGTAGTGAGGGGTACATTCAGTACTTC
TRBV30,.,few,TRBJ2-1,CAWSEGARGEQFF,TGTGCCTGGAGTGAAGGGGCCAGAGGTGAGCAGTTCTTC
TRBV11-3,.,many,TRBJ2-5,CASSLARGKETQYF,TGTGCCAGCAGCTTGGCCCGGGGTAAAGAGACCCAGTACTTC
TRBV23-1,.,.,TRBJ1-1,CASSLVRGTEAFF,TGCGCCAGCAGCTTGGTCCGGGGCACTGAAGCTTTCTTT
TRBV11-3,.,many,TRBJ1-3,CASSSTGRSGNTIYF,TGTGCCAGCAGCTCTACAGGGCGCTCTGGAAACACCATATATTTT
TRBV5-1,.,.,TRBJ1-4,CASSVRGDSTNEKLFF,TGCGCCAGCAGCGTCAGGGGCGATTCAACTAATGAAAAACTGTTTTTT
TRBV6-4,.,few,TRBJ2-2,CASRYTGELFF,TGTGCCAGCAGGTACACCGGGGAGCTGTTTTTT
TRBV11-3,.,few,TRBJ2-1,CASSSTANPLVLVSNEQFF,TGTGCCAGCAGCTCCACTGCGAATCCCCTAGTCCTAGTTAGTAATGAGCAGTTCTTC
TRBV19,.,.,TRBJ2-5,CASSIVARQETQYF,TGTGCCAGTAGTATAGTGGCCAGACAAGAGACCCAGTACTTC
TRBV11-3,.,many,TRBJ1-1,CASSLRLGFTEAFF,TGTGCCAGCAGCTTACGTCTGGGGTTCACTGAAGCTTTCTTT
TRBV29-1,.,few,TRBJ2-5,CSVELGGHQETQYF,TGCAGCGTTGAATTGGGAGGTCACCAAGAGACCCAGTACTTC
TRBV6-8,.,.,TRBJ1-5,CASLLHKNSYSNQPQHF,TGTGCCAGCCTCCTCCATAAGAATAGTTATAGCAATCAGCCCCAGCATTTT
TRBV11-3,.,many,TRBJ2-5,CASSFERPFRDPEGGTQYF,TGTGCCAGCAGCTTCGAGCGACCTTTCCGGGATCCTGAGGGAGGGACCCAGTACTTC
TRBV18,TRBD2,few,TRBJ2-2,CASSGGLAGTGELFF,TGTGCCAGCTCCGGGGGACTAGCGGGTACCGGGGAGCTGTTTTTT
TRBV6-8,TRBD2,.,TRBJ2-1,CASSYTAGGNYNEQFF,TGTGCCAGCAGTTACACAGCGGGAGGCAATTACAATGAGCAGTTCTTC
TRBV29-1,.,.,TRBJ2-3,CSVGGAGSFTDTQYF,TGCAGCGTTGGGGGGGCAGGGTCTTTCACAGATACGCAGTATTTT
TRBV15,.,once,TRBJ2-5,CATSREVGRGGGLLETQYF,TGTGCCACCAGCAGAGAAGTGGGTCGGGGTGGTGGACTTTTAGAGACCCAGTACTTC
TRBV5-1,.,.,TRBJ1-2,CASSFEGSNYGYTF,TGCGCCAGCAGCTTCGAGGGGTCGAACTATGGCTACACCTTC
TRBV19,.,.,TRBJ2-2,CASSISQAGLFF,TGTGCCAGTAGTATATCACAAGCGGGGCTGTTTTTT
TRBV6-8,.,many,TRBJ2-1,CASSPSRGSGNEQFF,TGTGCCAGCAGCCCCAGCAGGGGCTCAGGCAATGAGCAGTTCTTC
TRBV18,TRBD1,.,TRBJ2-1,CASSRPGQGEYEQFF,TGTGCCAGCTCACGGCCGGGACAGGGCGAATATGAGCAGTTCTTC
TRBV11-3,TRBD1,medium-sized,TRBJ2-3,CASSSTGGVTDTQYF,TGTGCCAGCAGTTCCACAGGGGGTGTGACAGATACGCAGTATTTT
TRBV6-8,.,.,TRBJ1-5,CASRLGGSNQPQHF,TGTGCCAGCAGGTTGGGGGGTAGCAATCAGCCCCAGCATTTT
TRBV12-5,.,.,TRBJ2-2,CASNGRLPGELFF,TGTGCCAGCAACGGGCGGCTGCCCGGGGAGCTGTTTTTT
TRBV11-3,.,many,TRBJ2-3,CASSPTKGPDTQYF,TGTGCCAGCAGTCCCACAAAGGGCCCAGATACGCAGTATTTT
TRBV6-8,.,medium-sized,TRBJ1-2,CAIQLNEGYGYTF,TGTGCCATCCAATTAAATGAGGGGTATGGCTACACCTTC
TRBV1,.,few,TRBJ2-1,CASGTPLASSYNEQFF,TGCGCCAGCGGAACCCCCCTAGCGAGCTCCTACAATGAGCAGTTCTTC
TRBV18,.,.,TRBJ1-5,CASSFGVFRNQPQHF,TGTGCCAGCTCATTCGGAGTCTTTAGGAATCAGCCCCAGCATTTT
TRBV9,TRBD1,few,TRBJ1-2,CASTLDRGLYGYTF,TGTGCCAGCACTCTCGACAGGGGGCTCTATGGCTACACCTTC
TRBV19,.,few,TRBJ2-3,CASSAPSPRGPDTQYF,TGTGCCAGTAGTGCCCCCTCCCCGAGGGGACCAGATACGCAGTATTTT
TRBV9,.,many,TRBJ1-4,CASSSNGGKLFF,TGTGCCAGCAGCTCGAATGGTGGAAAACTGTTTTTT
TRBV11-3,TRBD1,.,TRBJ2-5,CASSLRGNRGSRETQYF,TGTGCCAGCAGCTTACGGGGAAACAGGGGGAGTAGGGAGACCCAGTACTTC
TRBV10-2,.,.,TRBJ2-5,CASSERRAGGETQYF,TGCGCCAGCAGTGAGCGACGGGCCGGAGGAGAGACCCAGTACTTC